This T cell receptor beta chain was found in a study of cytomegalovirus exposure and HLA in healthy donors. Findings and caveats of the study: The number of N-insertions in an Asian-associated ancestry cluster was reportedly below the roughly 660-donor mean in a later analysis. A link between a missense DCLRE1C variant and TCR beta V- and J-gene trimming emerged from a later analysis. Most observed TCR sequences were rare, whereas some public TCRs were detected in many donors.

Researchers ran the PCR with 60 Vbeta and 13 Jbeta primers. Method: immunoSEQ multiplex PCR; TCRdb's copy keeps in-frame clones and lacks some. The table has some 110,000 clones, about 80% seen once. As concerns this clone: Its specificity is unknown.

This TCR came from a man aged 55 to 70 in good health and CMV-seropositive. Source material: PBMCs.

In DNA form, the CDR3 reads TGTGCCAGTAGACCGGGACAGGAGAGCACCGGGGAGCTGTTTTTT. It specifies CASRPGQESTGELFF. The chain links TRBV19 to TRBJ2-2, with 8 bases matching TRBD1. CDR1 LNHDA and CDR2 SQIVND come from the germline V gene (reference sequence). Unmatched junction bases numbered 7, after V lost 6 bases and J lost 4 bases. The CDR3 spans 15 residues.